This T cell receptor (beta chain) originates from a study of T cell changes during pregnancy in multiple sclerosis. Clones were read by immunoSEQ multiplex PCR, and TCRdb kept only the in-frame ones, dropping some. The sample carries under 85,000 clones, about 90% recorded once. The germline V gene has CDR1 SGHDN and CDR2 FVKESK. The V segment lost 0 bases and the J segment 1 base; nucleotides outside the gene matches: 5. The CDR3 runs 16 residues. The material sequenced was CD4+ T cells from peripheral blood mononuclear cells, taken in the second trimester of pregnancy. V and J are TRBV14 and TRBJ2-5; 7 bases fit TRBD1. The source of this sequence is a female donor with multiple sclerosis, enrolled in a pregnancy study. CDR3 region: CASSQDLGTVQETQYF. DNA for the CDR3: TGTGCCAGCAGCCAAGATCTCGGGACAGTCCAAGAGACCCAGTACTTC.